These 21 T cell receptor beta chains originate from one sample sequenced in a study of cytomegalovirus exposure and HLA in healthy donors (TCRdb year 2017). Library generation was performed with the immunoSEQ multiplex PCR assay. For the multiplex PCR, a mixture combining 60 forward primers for TCR Vbeta segments and 13 reverse primers for TCR Jbeta segments was used. TCRdb carries this immuneACCESS record with in-frame sequences only. Its versions omit some clonotypes, under half of them owing to an unresolved V gene in the studies checked, with the rest unexplained. The sample yields about 120,000 clones; about 70% were counted once. Approximately 7% of the sample comes from the top ten. The sequencing input was PBMCs. The origin of the receptors is a male donor in good health and CMV-seronegative.

V gene TRBV4-3 combines with J gene TRBJ2-1; D may be TRBD1 (6 bases). Germline V lookup: CDR1 LGHNA, CDR2 YSLEER. The CDR3 runs to 13 residues. V was clipped by 0 bases and J by 8 bases, with 8 bases between them. CDR3 nucleotide sequence: TGCGCCAGCAGCCAAGACTGGGGGCATGAGCAGTTCTTC. Protein product: CASSQDWGHEQFF.

The V and J genes are TRBV19 and TRBJ1-1; 7 nucleotides agree with TRBD1. Unmatched junction bases numbered 17, after V lost 4 bases and J lost 9 bases. Germline CDR1 is LNHDA and CDR2 is SQIVND (reference sequence). This CDR3 is built from 16 residues. The CDR3 is CASSKGAGQAKTQAFF. The CDR3 bases are TGTGCCAGTAGTAAGGGAGCCGGACAGGCGAAAACTCAAGCTTTCTTT.

The J gene is TRBJ2-5, the V gene TRBV27, with 7 bases that match TRBD1. Germline values: CDR1 MNHEY, CDR2 SMNVEV (reference sequence). V shed 5 bases, J shed 5 bases, and the junction held 11 bases outside the gene matches. The CDR3 consists of 15 residues. The CDR3 loop reads CASSTRDRRKETQYF. In nucleotides, the CDR3 is TGTGCCAGCAGTACTAGGGACAGAAGAAAGGAGACCCAGTACTTC.

The chain uses TRBV28 and TRBJ1-4; D is unclear. The CDR3 has 12 residues. V lost 3 bases and J 5 bases, leaving 4 bases between the germline ends. CDR1 and CDR2 (germline): MDHEN, SYDVKM. CDR3 coding DNA: TGTGCCAGCAGTTTCGGGAATGAAAAACTGTTTTTT. Its translation is CASSFGNEKLFF.

In this sample, this clone turned up a few times. The chain links TRBV28 to TRBJ1-5; no definite D call. Germline V gene data show CDR1 as MDHEN and CDR2 as SYDVKM. The germline V and J ends were trimmed by 5 bases and 7 bases, with 18 bases remaining between them. This CDR3 contains 15 residues. The DNA for the CDR3 is TGTGCCAGCAGTCATCGAACAGTACCCAGGCAGCCCCAGCATTTT. Its translation: CASSHRTVPRQPQHF.

The V gene is TRBV5-1, the J gene TRBJ2-7; the D gene is possibly TRBD2 (5 bases). V was cut by 4 bases and J by 4 bases, with 18 bases left in between. The CDR3 consists of 15 residues. Germline-derived CDR1 and CDR2 are SGHRS and YFSETQ. CDR3: CASSRYTEGAYEQYF. In DNA form, the CDR3 reads TGCGCCAGCAGCCGATACACAGAGGGTGCTTACGAGCAGTACTTC.

The chain combines TRBV27 with TRBJ2-7; 8 bases align to TRBD1. J lost 2 bases, V lost 4 bases, and 7 bases had no gene match. Per germline, CDR1 MNHEY and CDR2 SMNVEV (reference sequence). This CDR3 region has 15 residues. CDR3 residues: CASSYGDRITYEQYF. In nucleotides, the CDR3 is TGTGCCAGCAGTTATGGGGACAGGATCACCTACGAGCAGTACTTC.

J is TRBJ2-3 and V is TRBV18, with D possibly TRBD2 on 6 matching bases. The V gene lost 3 bases and the J gene lost 0 bases, with 13 bases spanning the gap. Germline CDR1 reads KGHSH; CDR2 reads LQKENI. The CDR3 consists of 16 residues. DNA for the CDR3: TGTGCCAGCTCACCCCCTATGGGGGGAAGCACAGATACGCAGTATTTT. Its translation is CASSPPMGGSTDTQYF. The whole variable domain, remainder taken from reference TRBV18 and TRBJ2-3, is NAGVMQNPRHLVRRRGQEARLRCSPMKGHSHVYWYRQLPEEGLKFMVYLQKENIIDESGMPKERFSAEFPKEGPSILRIQQVVRGDSAAYFCASSPPMGGSTDTQYFGPGTRLTVL.

This chain connects TRBV14 to TRBJ2-7, with TRBD2 matching over 7 bases. With V trimmed by 1 base and J by 5 bases, 8 bases remained unmatched. The CDR3 totals 15 residues. Looked up from germline, CDR1 is SGHDN and CDR2 is FVKESK. CDR3 bases: TGTGCCAGCAGCCAAGTTCAGCGGGAAGACCACGAGCAGTACTTC. This gives the protein CASSQVQREDHEQYF.

The chain has TRBV28 and TRBJ1-1, with TRBD1 identical over 7 bases. The CDR3 sequence is 15 residues long. V dropped 5 bases and J dropped 2; count of bases not matched to a gene: 8. Germline V lookup: CDR1 MDHEN, CDR2 SYDVKM. In DNA form, the CDR3 reads TGTGCCAGCAGTCTCCCCCGAGGGGGCAACACTGAAGCTTTCTTT. This encodes CASSLPRGGNTEAFF.

V is TRBV29-1 and J is TRBJ2-1, with 14 bases aligning to TRBD2. This CDR3 has 14 amino acids. CDR1 and CDR2 from the germline V gene are SQVTM and ANQGSEA. With V trimmed by 8 bases and J by 9 bases, 9 bases remained unmatched. The DNA for the CDR3 is TGCAGCCACGGGGGGACTAGCGGGAGTCCTGAGCAGTTCTTC. Protein product: CSHGGTSGSPEQFF.

The V call is TRBV5-8, the J call TRBJ2-7; D is possibly TRBD1 (5 bases). Germline V gene lookup returns CDR1 SGHTS and CDR2 YDEGEE. This CDR3 contains 13 residues. The V gene lost 5 bases and the J gene lost 3 bases, with 12 bases spanning the gap. The CDR3 sequence: CASSLGADYEQYF. CDR3 in DNA: TGTGCCAGCAGTTTAGGGGCGGACTACGAGCAGTACTTC.

V gene TRBV7-2 combines with J gene TRBJ2-5; weak D call: TRBD2 (6 bases). V lost 6 bases and J 6 bases, leaving 14 bases between the germline ends. Per germline, CDR1 SGHTA and CDR2 FQGNSA. This CDR3 is 13 amino acids long. CDR3 sequence: CASRLTSLQTQYF. CDR3 sequence (DNA): TGTGCCAGCAGACTGACTAGTTTGCAGACCCAGTACTTC.

This clone was observed a handful of times. This chain links TRBV6-5 with TRBJ2-1; TRBD2 matches 8 bases. The CDR3 length is 12 residues. The germline V gene encodes CDR1 MNHEY and CDR2 SVGAGI. J gave up 9 bases and V 7 bases, and 5 bases lay outside the gene matches. CDR3 loop: CASNPGGGEQFF. In DNA, the CDR3 is TGTGCCAGCAACCCGGGAGGGGGTGAGCAGTTCTTC.

V is TRBV25-1 and J is TRBJ1-1; D is perhaps TRBD1 (6 bases). The CDR3 is 13 residues long. Trimming removed 2 bases from V and 7 bases from J, with 11 bases in between. Germline assignment: CDR1 MGHDK and CDR2 SYGVNS. The CDR3 region has the DNA TGTGCCAGCAGTGAAAGGGTCAGGGGTGAAGCTTTCTTT. As protein: CASSERVRGEAFF.

This clone has just a few counts. The chain couples TRBV27 to TRBJ2-6, with D maybe TRBD2 (5 bases). This CDR3 spans 16 amino acids. Trimming took off 5 bases at V and 0 bases at J, with 11 bases between the two ends. Germline V gene sequence: CDR1 MNHEY, CDR2 SMNVEV (reference sequence). The CDR3 region is CASSGLVSSGANVLTF. The CDR3 nucleotides read TGTGCCAGCAGTGGACTTGTATCCTCTGGGGCCAACGTCCTGACTTTC.

The genes are TRBV2 and TRBJ2-7; no firm D call. V was pared by 6 bases and J by 6 bases, with 18 bases between. CDR3 length: 14 residues. Germline-derived CDR1 and CDR2 are SNHLY and FYNNEI. CDR3 in DNA: TGTGCCAGCAGCCCCCCTATCCGACTTGGCGAGCAGTACTTC. Translated, it gives CASSPPIRLGEQYF.

V gene TRBV4-1 combines with J gene TRBJ1-4; 7 bases align to TRBD1. The ends lost 1 base at V and 4 bases at J; junction bases unmatched: 9. Germline V lookup: CDR1 MGHRA, CDR2 YSYEKL. The CDR3 is 17 residues long. CDR3: CASSQGTGETNNEKLFF. CDR3 DNA sequence: TGCGCCAGCAGCCAAGGAACAGGGGAGACAAATAATGAAAAACTGTTTTTT.

CDR3 in DNA: TGTGCCAGCAGTGGCGGGGGGGACGACAACAATGAGCAGTTCTTC. As protein: CASSGGGDDNNEQFF. The chain recombines TRBV13 with TRBJ2-1; TRBD2 matches 9 bases. Germline V gene lookup returns CDR1 PRHDT and CDR2 FYEKMQ (reference sequence). CDR3 length equals 15 residues. The V segment lost 6 bases and the J segment 5 bases; nucleotides outside the gene matches: 8.

This sequence joins TRBV18 and TRBJ2-6; weak D call: TRBD1 (5 bases). CDR1 is KGHSH and CDR2 is LQKENI in the germline V gene. This CDR3 is 16 amino acids long. Trimming took off 4 bases at V and 2 bases at J, with 12 bases between the two ends. The CDR3 DNA follows: TGTGCCAGCTCACAGTTTCAGGGTACTGGGGCCAACGTCCTGACTTTC. Translating it yields CASSQFQGTGANVLTF.

The DNA of the CDR3 is TGTGCCAGCAGTTCCCTTATGACGACTAGCGACCACAATGAGCAGTTCTTC. This sequence encodes CASSSLMTTSDHNEQFF. The V and J genes are TRBV28 and TRBJ2-1; 8 nucleotides agree with TRBD2. V shed 4 bases, J shed 5 bases, and the junction held 13 bases outside the gene matches. The CDR3 loop spans 17 amino acids. CDR1 and CDR2 from the germline V gene are MDHEN and SYDVKM.